The clone carrying this T cell receptor (beta chain) was picked up a small number of times. Antigen: not known. Per the germline V gene, CDR1 is MNHEY and CDR2 is SVGAGI. The CDR3 runs 12 residues. V lost 6 bases and J lost 5, with 10 bases in between. The authors reverse transcribed all of the isolated RNA, so sequencing captured expressed TCRB transcripts. Each sample of naive, central memory or regulatory T cells had, on average, around 3.3 million reads. Profiling relied on immunoSEQ multiplex PCR, and the TCRdb table lists in-frame clones only, not all of them. Counted here are 500,000 to 650,000 clones, around 12% occurring once; the ten biggest clones make up more than 0.1%. Every single donor gave one heparinised blood draw, and these averaged about 116 mL. These data belong to a study of beta chain features in type 1 diabetes. Study results and limitations: People with Type 1 diabetes carried modestly yet significantly shorter TCRB CDR3s in all four CD4+ subsets. PCR might favor shorter templates, equally in patients and controls.

Material for sequencing was naive CD4+ T cells from blood. The chain has TRBV6-5 and TRBJ1-2, with D maybe TRBD1 (5 bases). The sequence came from a man younger than 45 with type 1 diabetes. CDR3 region: CASRTVQYGYTF. CDR3 nucleotides: TGTGCCAGCAGGACAGTACAATATGGCTACACCTTC.